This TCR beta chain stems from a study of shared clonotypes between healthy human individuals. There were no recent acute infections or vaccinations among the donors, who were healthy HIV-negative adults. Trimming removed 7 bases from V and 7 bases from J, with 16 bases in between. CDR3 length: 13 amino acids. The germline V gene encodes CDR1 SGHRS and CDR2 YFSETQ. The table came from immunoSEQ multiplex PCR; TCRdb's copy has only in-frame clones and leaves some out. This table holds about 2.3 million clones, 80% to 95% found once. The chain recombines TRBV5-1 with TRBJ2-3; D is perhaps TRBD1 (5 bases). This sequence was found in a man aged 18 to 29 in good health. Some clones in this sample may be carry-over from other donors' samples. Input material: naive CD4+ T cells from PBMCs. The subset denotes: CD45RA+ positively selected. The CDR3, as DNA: TGCGCCAGCGGGCAGGGCGGCCTAAATACGCAGTATTTT. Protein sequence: CASGQGGLNTQYF.